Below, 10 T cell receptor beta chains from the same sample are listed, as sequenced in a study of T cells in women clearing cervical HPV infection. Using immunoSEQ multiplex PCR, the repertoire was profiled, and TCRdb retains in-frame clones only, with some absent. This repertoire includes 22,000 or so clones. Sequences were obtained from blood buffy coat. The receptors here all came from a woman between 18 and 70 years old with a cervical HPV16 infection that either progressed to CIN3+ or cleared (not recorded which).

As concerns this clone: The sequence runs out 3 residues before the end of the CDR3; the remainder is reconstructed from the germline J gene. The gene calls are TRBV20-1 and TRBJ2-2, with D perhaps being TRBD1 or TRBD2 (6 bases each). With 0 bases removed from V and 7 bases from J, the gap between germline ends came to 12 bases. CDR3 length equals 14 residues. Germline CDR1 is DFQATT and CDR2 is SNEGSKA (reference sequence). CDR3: CSARDRGGVGELFF. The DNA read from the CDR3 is TGCAGTGCTAGAGACAGGGGAGGTGTCGGGGAG.

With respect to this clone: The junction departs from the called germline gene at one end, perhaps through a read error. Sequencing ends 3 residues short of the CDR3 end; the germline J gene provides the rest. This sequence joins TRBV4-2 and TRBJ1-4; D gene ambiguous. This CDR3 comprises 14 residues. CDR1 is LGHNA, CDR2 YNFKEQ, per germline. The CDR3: CASRQAGEGEKLFF. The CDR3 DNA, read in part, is TGTGCCAGCAGACAAGCCGGGGAAGGAGAAAAA.

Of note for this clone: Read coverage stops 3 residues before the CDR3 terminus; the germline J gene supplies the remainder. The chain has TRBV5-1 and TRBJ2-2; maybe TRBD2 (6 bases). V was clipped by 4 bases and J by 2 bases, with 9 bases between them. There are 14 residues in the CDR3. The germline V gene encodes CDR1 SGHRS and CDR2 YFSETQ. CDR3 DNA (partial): TGCGCCAGCAGCCCCGGACTAAACACCGGGGAG. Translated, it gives CASSPGLNTGE. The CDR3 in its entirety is CASSPGLNTGELFF.

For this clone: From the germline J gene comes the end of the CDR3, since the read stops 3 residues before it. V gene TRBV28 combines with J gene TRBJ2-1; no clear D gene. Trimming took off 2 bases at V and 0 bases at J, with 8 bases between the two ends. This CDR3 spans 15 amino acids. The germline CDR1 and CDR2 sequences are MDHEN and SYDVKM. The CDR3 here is CASSLPANSYNEQFF. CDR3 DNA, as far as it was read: TGTGCCAGCAGTTTACCCGCGAACTCCTACAATGAG.

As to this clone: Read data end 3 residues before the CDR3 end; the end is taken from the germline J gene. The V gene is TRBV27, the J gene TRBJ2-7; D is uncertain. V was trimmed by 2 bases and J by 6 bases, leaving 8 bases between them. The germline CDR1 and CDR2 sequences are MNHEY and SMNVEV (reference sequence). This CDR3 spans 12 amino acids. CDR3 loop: CASSLRKGEQYF. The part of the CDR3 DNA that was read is TGTGCCAGCAGTTTAAGGAAGGGCGAG.

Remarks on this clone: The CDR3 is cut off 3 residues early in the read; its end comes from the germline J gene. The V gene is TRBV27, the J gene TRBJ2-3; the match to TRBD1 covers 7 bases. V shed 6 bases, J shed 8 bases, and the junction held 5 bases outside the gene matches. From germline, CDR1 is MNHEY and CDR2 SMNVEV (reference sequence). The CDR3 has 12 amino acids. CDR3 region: CASSPTGVTQYF. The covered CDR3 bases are TGTGCCAGCAGCCCCACAGGGGTTACG.

CDR3 loop: CASSGVAGGPLYEQFF. Incomplete CDR3 DNA: TGTGCCAGCTCAGGAGTAGCGGGAGGGCCTCTCTATGAG. The chain combines TRBV18 with TRBJ2-1; 11 nucleotides match TRBD2. Read coverage stops 3 residues before the CDR3 terminus; the germline J gene supplies the remainder. V dropped 5 bases and J dropped 8; count of bases not matched to a gene: 11. The CDR3 consists of 16 residues. Germline CDR1 is KGHSH and CDR2 is LQKENI.

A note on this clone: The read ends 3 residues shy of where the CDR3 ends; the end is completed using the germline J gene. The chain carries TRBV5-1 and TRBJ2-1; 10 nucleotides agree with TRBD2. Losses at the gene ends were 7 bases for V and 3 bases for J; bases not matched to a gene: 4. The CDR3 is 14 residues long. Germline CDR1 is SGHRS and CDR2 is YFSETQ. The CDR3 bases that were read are TGCGCCAGCCGAACTAGCGGGAACTACAATGAG. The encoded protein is CASRTSGNYNE. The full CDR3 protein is CASRTSGNYNEQFF.

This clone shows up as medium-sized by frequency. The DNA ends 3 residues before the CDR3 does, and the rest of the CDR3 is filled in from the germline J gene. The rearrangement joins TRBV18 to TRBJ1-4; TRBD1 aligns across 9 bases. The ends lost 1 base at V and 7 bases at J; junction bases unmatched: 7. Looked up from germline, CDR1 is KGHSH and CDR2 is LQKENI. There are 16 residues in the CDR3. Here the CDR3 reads CASSPRSNRGREKLFF. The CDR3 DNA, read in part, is TGTGCCAGCTCACCACGTTCAAACAGGGGGCGTGAAAAA.

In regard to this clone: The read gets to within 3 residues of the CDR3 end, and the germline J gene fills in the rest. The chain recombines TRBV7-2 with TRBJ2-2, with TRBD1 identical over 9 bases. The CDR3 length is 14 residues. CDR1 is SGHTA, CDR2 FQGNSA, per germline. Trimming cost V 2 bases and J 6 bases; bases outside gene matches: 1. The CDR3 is CASSLRQGAGELFF. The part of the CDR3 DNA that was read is TGTGCCAGCAGCTTACGACAGGGGGCCGGGGAG.